This T cell receptor (beta chain) was observed in a study of CD8 T cells in Susac syndrome. Reverse transcription of 0.5 to 1 ug RNA was performed with random hexamers. It was immunoSEQ multiplex PCR that amplified TCR beta CDR3 across 54 Vbeta and 13 Jbeta. One entry per CDR3 protein results from TCRdb running MiXCR on the immunoSEQ multiplex PCR reads. Of around 280,000 distinct CDR3 sequences in the sample, 92% were seen once. From blood CD8+ and CD4+ T cells, the TCR beta chain was sequenced. CDR3 length: 16 amino acids. V shed 5 bases, J shed 7 bases, and the junction held 13 bases outside the gene matches. Per the germline V gene, CDR1 is SGHAT and CDR2 is FQNNGV.

The material sequenced was CD4+ T cells from PBMCs. This TCR derives from a human donor with multiple sclerosis. The V and J genes are TRBV11-2 and TRBJ2-1; 8 bases line up with TRBD1. CDR3 nucleotides: TGTGCCAGCAGCCTACGACAGGGGCCCGGAGCTAATGAGCAGTTCTTC. This sequence encodes CASSLRQGPGANEQFF.